This TCR beta chain emerged from a study of T cell responses to AZD1222 COVID-19 vaccine. To note about this clone: Its specificity is not known.

Study outcomes and limitations: White British donors predominated, females outnumbered males, and clonal diversity was possibly underestimated. Breadth and depth of Spike-specific TCRs rose after two AZD1222 doses. Per reports, nearly half of all spike-specific TCRs target regions that are unmutated in variants.

V was trimmed by 6 bases and J by 3 bases, leaving 14 bases between them. This CDR3 spans 14 amino acids. Germline lookup yields CDR1 LGHNA and CDR2 YSLEER. This table comes from immunoSEQ multiplex PCR, and its TCRdb copy is limited to in-frame clones, with some not included. The data hold about 130,000 clones, with 80% to 90% observed a single time. Sequenced material: peripheral blood, taken 28 days after the second AZD1222 dose. The receptor was isolated from an adult who received the AZD1222 COVID-19 vaccine. V and J are TRBV4-3 and TRBJ1-1; no definite D call. The chain's CDR3 is CASSRREGYTEAFF. In DNA form, the CDR3 reads TGCGCCAGCAGTAGGAGAGAAGGATACACTGAAGCTTTCTTT.